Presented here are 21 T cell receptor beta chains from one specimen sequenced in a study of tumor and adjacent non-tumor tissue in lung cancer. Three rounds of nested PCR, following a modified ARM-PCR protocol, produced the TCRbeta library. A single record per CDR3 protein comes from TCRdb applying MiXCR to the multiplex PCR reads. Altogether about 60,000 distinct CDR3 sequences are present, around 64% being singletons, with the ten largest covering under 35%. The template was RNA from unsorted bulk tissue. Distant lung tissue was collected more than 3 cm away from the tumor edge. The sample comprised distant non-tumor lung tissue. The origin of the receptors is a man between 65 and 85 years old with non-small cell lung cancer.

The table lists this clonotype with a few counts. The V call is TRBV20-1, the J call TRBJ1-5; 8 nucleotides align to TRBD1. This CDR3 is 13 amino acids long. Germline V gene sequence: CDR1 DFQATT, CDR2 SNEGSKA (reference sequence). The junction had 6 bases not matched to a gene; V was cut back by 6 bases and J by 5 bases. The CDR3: CSARTGLHQPQHF. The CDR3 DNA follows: TGCAGTGCGAGGACAGGGTTGCATCAGCCCCAGCATTTT.

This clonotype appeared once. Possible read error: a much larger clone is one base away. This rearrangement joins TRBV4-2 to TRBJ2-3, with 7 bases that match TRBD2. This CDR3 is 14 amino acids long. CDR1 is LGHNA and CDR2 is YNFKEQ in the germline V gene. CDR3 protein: CTSNQREVTDTQYF. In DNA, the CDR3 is TGTACCAGCAACCAGCGGGAAGTCACAGATACGCAGTATTTT.

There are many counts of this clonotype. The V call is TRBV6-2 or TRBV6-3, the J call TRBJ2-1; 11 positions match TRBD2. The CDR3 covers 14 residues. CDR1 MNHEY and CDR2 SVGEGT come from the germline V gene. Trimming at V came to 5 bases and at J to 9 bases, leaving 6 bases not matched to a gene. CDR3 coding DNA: TGTGCCAGCAGTACTAGCGGGAGAGGCCGTGAGCAGTTCTTC. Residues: CASSTSGRGREQFF.

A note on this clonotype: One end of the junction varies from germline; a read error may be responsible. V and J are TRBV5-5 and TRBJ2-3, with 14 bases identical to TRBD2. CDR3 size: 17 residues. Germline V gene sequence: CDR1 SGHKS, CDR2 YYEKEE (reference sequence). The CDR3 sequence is CTSSFFPGTSGRDTQYF. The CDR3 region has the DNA TGTACCAGCAGCTTCTTCCCCGGGACTAGCGGGAGAGATACGCAATATTTT.

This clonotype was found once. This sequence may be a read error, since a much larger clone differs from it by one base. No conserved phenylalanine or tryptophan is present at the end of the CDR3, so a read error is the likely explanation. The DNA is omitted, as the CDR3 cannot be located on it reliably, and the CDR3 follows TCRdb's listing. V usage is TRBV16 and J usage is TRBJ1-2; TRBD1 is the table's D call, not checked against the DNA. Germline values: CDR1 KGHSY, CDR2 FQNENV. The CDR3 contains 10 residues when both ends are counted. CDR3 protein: CASSRRTGRL.

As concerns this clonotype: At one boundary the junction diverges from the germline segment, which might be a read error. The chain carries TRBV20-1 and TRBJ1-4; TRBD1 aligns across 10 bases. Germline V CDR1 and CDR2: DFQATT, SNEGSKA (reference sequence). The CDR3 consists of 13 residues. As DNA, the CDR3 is TGCAGTACTAGGACAGGGGGAAAGGAAAAACTGTTTTTT. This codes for CSTRTGGKEKLFF.

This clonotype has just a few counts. The CDR3 sequence: CASSLQGATQPQHF. The CDR3, as DNA: TGTGCCAGCAGTTTACAGGGGGCGACTCAGCCCCAGCATTTT. The chain couples TRBV28 to TRBJ1-5, with 8 bases identical to TRBD1. Per germline, CDR1 MDHEN and CDR2 SYDVKM. V dropped 2 bases and J dropped 6; count of bases not matched to a gene: 3. This CDR3 is built from 14 residues.

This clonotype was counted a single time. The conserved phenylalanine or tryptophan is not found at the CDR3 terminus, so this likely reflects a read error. CDR3 sequence (DNA): TGCAGTGCTAGAGATATAACAGGTGGAGCACCCCTCCACTTA. As protein: CSARDITGGAPLHL. The chain employs TRBV20-1 and TRBJ1-6, with D tentatively TRBD1 (5 bases). Germline V gives CDR1 DFQATT, CDR2 SNEGSKA (reference sequence). V dropped 0 bases and J dropped 11 bases, with 14 bases sitting between them. The CDR3 runs to 14 residues.

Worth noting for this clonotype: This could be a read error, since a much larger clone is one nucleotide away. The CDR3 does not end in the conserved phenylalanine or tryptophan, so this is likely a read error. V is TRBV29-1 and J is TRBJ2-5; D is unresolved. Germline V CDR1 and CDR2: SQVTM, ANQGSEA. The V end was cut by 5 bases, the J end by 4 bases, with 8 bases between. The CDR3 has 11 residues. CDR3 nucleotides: TGCAGCGTTAAGAACGGAGAGACCCAGTACTCC. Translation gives CSVKNGETQYS.

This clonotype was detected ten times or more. CDR3 in amino acids: CSVRGNYGYTF. As DNA, the CDR3 is TGCAGCGTCAGGGGAAACTATGGCTACACCTTC. The gene calls are TRBV29-1 and TRBJ1-2; TRBD1 might be the D (6 bases). Trimming stripped 6 bases from V and 2 bases from J, with 7 bases between. CDR3 size: 11 residues. CDR1 SQVTM and CDR2 ANQGSEA come from the germline V gene.

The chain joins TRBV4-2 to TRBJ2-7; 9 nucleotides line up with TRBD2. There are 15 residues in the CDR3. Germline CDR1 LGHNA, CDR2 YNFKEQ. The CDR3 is CPNSQDSGSSYEQYF. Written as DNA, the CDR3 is TGTCCCAACAGCCAAGATAGCGGGAGCTCCTACGAGCAGTACTTC.

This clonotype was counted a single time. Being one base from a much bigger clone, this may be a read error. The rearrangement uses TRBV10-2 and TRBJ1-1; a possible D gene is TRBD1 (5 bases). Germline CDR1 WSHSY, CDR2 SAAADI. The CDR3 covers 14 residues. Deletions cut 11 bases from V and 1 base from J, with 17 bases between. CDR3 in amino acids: CAGIGGTQNTEAFF. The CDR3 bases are TGCGCCGGCATAGGAGGGACGCAGAACACTGAAGCTTTCTTT.

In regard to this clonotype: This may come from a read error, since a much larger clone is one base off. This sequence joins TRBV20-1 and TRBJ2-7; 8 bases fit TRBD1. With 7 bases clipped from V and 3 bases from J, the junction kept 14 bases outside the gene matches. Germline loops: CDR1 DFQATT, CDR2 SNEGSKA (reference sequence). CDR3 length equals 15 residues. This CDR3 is CSVGPRDRNLYEQYF. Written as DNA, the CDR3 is TGCAGTGTGGGGCCTCGGGACAGGAACCTCTACGAGCAGTACTTC.

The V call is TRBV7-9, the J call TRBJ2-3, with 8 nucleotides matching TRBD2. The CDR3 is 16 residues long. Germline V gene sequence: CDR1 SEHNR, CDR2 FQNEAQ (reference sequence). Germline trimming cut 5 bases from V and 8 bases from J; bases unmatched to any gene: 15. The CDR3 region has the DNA TGTGCCAGCAGCCCGTTGGTTGCGGGAGGAGAGGGTACGCAGTATTTT. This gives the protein CASSPLVAGGEGTQYF. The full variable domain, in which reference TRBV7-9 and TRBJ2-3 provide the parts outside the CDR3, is DTGVSQNPRHKITKRGQNVTFRCDPISEHNRLYWYRQTLGQGPEFLTYFQNEAQLEKSRLLSDRFSAERPKGSFSTLEIQRTEQGDSAMYLCASSPLVAGGEGTQYFGPGTRLTVL.

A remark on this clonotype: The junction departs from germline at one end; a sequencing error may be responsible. The CDR3 DNA reads TGTGCCAGCAGCCAAGCTGGGGCCAACATCCTGGCTTTC. The encoded protein is CASSQAGANILAF. The rearrangement links TRBV11-2 to TRBJ2-6, with D tentatively TRBD1 (5 bases). CDR1 is SGHAT and CDR2 is FQNNGV in the germline V gene. The length of the CDR3 is 13 residues. Drawing the rest from reference TRBV11-2 and TRBJ2-6, the complete variable domain is EAGVAQSPRYKIIEKRQSVAFWCNPISGHATLYWYQQILGQGPKLLIQFQNNGVVDDSQLPKDRFSAERLKGVDSTLKIQPAKLEDSAVYLCASSQAGANILAFGAGSRLTVL.

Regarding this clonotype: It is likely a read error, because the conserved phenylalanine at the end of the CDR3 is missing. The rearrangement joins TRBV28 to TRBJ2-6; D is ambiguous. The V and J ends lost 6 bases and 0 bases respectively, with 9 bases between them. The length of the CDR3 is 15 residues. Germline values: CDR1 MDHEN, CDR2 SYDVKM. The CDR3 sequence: CASRRTYSGANVLTL. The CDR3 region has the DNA TGTGCCAGCAGACGTACTTACTCTGGGGCCAACGTCCTGACTCTC.

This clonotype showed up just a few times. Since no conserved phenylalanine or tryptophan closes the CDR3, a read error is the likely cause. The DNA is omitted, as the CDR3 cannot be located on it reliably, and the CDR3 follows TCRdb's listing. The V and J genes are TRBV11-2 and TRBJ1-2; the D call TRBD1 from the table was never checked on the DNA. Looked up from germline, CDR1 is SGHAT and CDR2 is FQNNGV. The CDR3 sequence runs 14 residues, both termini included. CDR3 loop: CASSPGVKSYGYTS.

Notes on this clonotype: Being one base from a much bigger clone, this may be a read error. The CDR3 reads CASRTGGDSNQPQHF. The CDR3, as DNA: TGTGCCAGCAGGACGGGTGGTGATAGCAATCAGCCCCAGCATTTT. The chain has TRBV6-5 and TRBJ1-5; D unresolved. V shed 6 bases and J shed 0 bases, with 12 bases lying between them. The CDR3 totals 15 residues. Germline V gene data show CDR1 as MNHEY and CDR2 as SVGAGI.

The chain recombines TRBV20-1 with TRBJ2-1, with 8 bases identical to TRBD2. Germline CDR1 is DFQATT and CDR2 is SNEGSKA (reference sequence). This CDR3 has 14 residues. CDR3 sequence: CNGSVLAENNEQFF. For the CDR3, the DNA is TGCAATGGTAGTGTACTAGCGGAGAACAATGAGCAGTTCTTC.

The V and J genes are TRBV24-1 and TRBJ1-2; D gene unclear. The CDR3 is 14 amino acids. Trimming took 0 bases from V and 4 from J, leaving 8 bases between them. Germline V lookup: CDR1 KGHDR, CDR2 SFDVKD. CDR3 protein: CATSDLGSSYGYTF. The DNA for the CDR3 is TGTGCCACCAGTGATTTGGGCAGTAGCTATGGCTACACCTTC.

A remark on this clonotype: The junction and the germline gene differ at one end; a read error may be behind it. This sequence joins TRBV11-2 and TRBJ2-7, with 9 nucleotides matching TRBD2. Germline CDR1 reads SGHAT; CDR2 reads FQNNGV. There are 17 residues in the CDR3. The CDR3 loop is CASSFRPLAGSSYEHYF. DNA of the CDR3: TGTGCCAGCAGTTTCAGACCCCTAGCGGGGAGCTCCTACGAGCACTACTTC.